Detailed here is one T cell receptor (beta chain). This entry comes from a study of blood T cell repertoires in COVID-19. For the study at large: Sources were T cells, B-cell-depleted T cells, or PBMCs; the material itself was cDNA or gDNA.

For recovered donors of Cohort 3, there were two negative PCRs, clearance, or symptom resolution. Assay: immunoSEQ multiplex PCR; the TCRdb copy retains only in-frame clones and omits some. In the table there are roughly 370,000 clones, around 87% of which are singletons. V was pared by 4 bases and J by 0 bases, with 19 bases between. This CDR3 comprises 17 residues. Looked up from germline, CDR1 is MNHEY and CDR2 is SMNVEV (reference sequence). This sequence joins TRBV27 and TRBJ2-7; D remains ambiguous. The source of this sequence is a woman aged 50 to 60 who had recovered from COVID-19. The sequenced sample consisted of PBMCs or T cells enriched from blood (not recorded which). The CDR3 DNA reads TGTGCCAGCAGTTCAAATTCCGGTGCACTCCTCTCCTACGAGCAGTACTTC. The encoded protein is CASSSNSGALLSYEQYF.